This T cell receptor (beta chain) comes out of a study of molecular identifiers for immune sequencing clone quantification listed by TCRdb under 2018. Looking at the study overall: For a replicate experiment, the RNA from either around 20,000 or 100,000 naive CD8 T cells was divided into five aliquots, and four of those aliquots went on to sequencing. The study was a methods study using CD8 T cells to benchmark molecular-identifier clustering-based TCR repertoire sequencing (MIDCIRS) and TCR RNA copy counting.

Libraries of naive CD8 T cells were generated from approximately 20,000 to 1,000,000 sorted cells, with 10%, 30% or 50% of the purified RNA used. Naive CD8 T cells, defined as CD8+CD4-CCR7+CD45RA+, were FACS-sorted into RLT Plus buffer on a BD FACSAria II. Detection sensitivity was tested by spiking Jurkat RNA equal to roughly nine TCR copies' worth into samples containing about 19,000-1,000,000 naive CD8 T cells. CD8 T cells were enriched using RosetteSep CD8+ T Cell Enrichment Cocktail and Ficoll-Paque, and the enriched cells then underwent ACK red cell lysis. The library was obtained by PCR. Sequencing was performed on a NextSeq 500. Bulk TCR libraries were prepared as previously described, using TCR primers listed in Table S5. Purification of total RNA was performed with the Qiagen AllPrep DNA/RNA kit. Before analysis, reads from multiple sequencing runs of the same library were pooled. As for the authors' bioinformatics: Reads were retained only if the reads had an exact TCR constant sequence, and the retained reads were trimmed to 150 nt and grouped according to their 12-nt molecular barcodes. Reads in each barcode group were sub-clustered using a 15% Levenshtein threshold, and a quality-weighted consensus sequence was built for each RNA molecule. Non-functional sequences were filtered out, along with any lower-count sequence sitting one edit away from another sequence. Based on a fit of two negative binomial distributions, barcode sub-clusters having less than 20% of the maximum read count were discarded. The public reads were reprocessed in TCRdb via fastp at Q25 and MiXCR, keeping in-frame beta chains. Merged by CDR3 protein, the rows form single entries marked with the most common genes and DNA. TCRdb, not the authors, supplied the V and J calls. The sample includes hundreds of thousands of distinct CDR3 sequences, with 25% observed a single time. The top ten hold about 0.81% of the sample.

This clonotype was observed a few times. What this receptor recognizes is not known. No base qualities exist here, and no much larger clone lies one base off it. The CDR3 covers 17 residues, taking in both the cysteine and the phenylalanine. The DNA shown is the 51-base CDR3, in frame from base 1. Sequences MNHNS (CDR1) and SASEGT (CDR2) are obtained from the germline V gene. V is pared back by 0 bases and J by 1 base, with 10 bases lying between the germline termini. What the work shows at the level of the full study, not this receptor alone: When barcode sub-clustering was omitted, TCR diversity was inflated by chimeric consensus sequences, with chimeras reaching as high as 47%. Modeling estimated around 3 recovered TCR RNA copies per cell, compared with about 10 by digital PCR, which implies about 30% capture efficiency. In CMV-specific effector cells, over 99% of molecules were held by clones above 20 RNA copies, whereas under 1% of molecules were held by such clones in naive cells. Spiked-in Jurkat TCR RNA (approximately 10 copies' worth), which is not part of the donor repertoire, was contained in the naive libraries. Spiked-in Jurkat TCR RNA equal to a single cell's worth was reported to be detectable even within 1,200,000 naive CD8 T cells. Highly expanded clone sizes could be underestimated because identical TCR molecules may share a barcode.

The sequencing sample was made of naive CD8+ T cells from blood, with Jurkat cell RNA spiked in. The sample's cell subset or site label, decoded: FACS-sorted CD8+CD4-CCR7+CD45RA+ naive T cells. The rearrangement joined TRBV6-1 to TRBJ1-6, with the D gene uncertain. The TCR comes from a human donor in good health. Some libraries in this study had Jurkat cell RNA spiked in. The CDR3 protein: CASSEATLRSYNSPLHF. The DNA is as follows: TGTGCCAGCAGTGAAGCGACCCTGAGGTCCTATAATTCACCCCTCCACTTT.